The clone carrying this T cell receptor beta chain was observed once. Its target is not known. The record originates from a study of T cell responses to AZD1222 COVID-19 vaccine. Across the whole study: Second doses that came at about 4 or about 12 weeks were put together.

Using immunoSEQ multiplex PCR, the repertoire was profiled, and TCRdb retains in-frame clones only, with some absent. The data show 95,000 to 150,000 clones, roughly nine tenths seen once. Findings and limits, study-wide: White British donors predominated, females outnumbered males, and clonal diversity was possibly underestimated. Spike-specific TCR repertoires showed rising breadth and depth after two AZD1222 doses.

This CDR3 spans 15 amino acids. V gave up 5 bases and J gave up 4 bases; unmatched junction bases: 5. Germline V CDR1 and CDR2: MNHEY, SVGAGI. The chain is built from TRBV6-5 and TRBJ2-2; the match to TRBD1 covers 9 bases. The sample here was peripheral blood, taken on day 0 of AZD1222 vaccination. The TCR sequence derives from an adult in good health. The CDR3, as DNA: TGTGCCAGCAGTCCCACAGGGGGCGTCACCGGGGAGCTGTTTTTT. Translated: CASSPTGGVTGELFF.